This record concerns one T cell receptor beta chain sequence. Its target is unknown. Trimming pared 0 bases from V and 8 bases from J, leaving 11 bases between. CDR3 length equals 14 residues. From germline, CDR1 is MNHEY and CDR2 SVGAGI. The table came from immunoSEQ multiplex PCR; TCRdb's copy has only in-frame clones and leaves some out. The profile shows about 73,000 clones, more than 75% of them singletons. The record originates from a study of radiotherapy plus CTLA-4 blockade in lung cancer. Study summary: There were objective responses in around 18% of patients, and more than 30% had disease control. Findings and caveats of the study: In blood, after radiotherapy plus ipilimumab, tumor-derived TCR clones expanded.

Those with chemo-refractory metastatic non-small-cell lung cancer were treated with focal radiation combined with CTLA-4 blockade using ipilimumab. This sequence originates from a human donor with non-small cell lung cancer that progressed on radiotherapy plus ipilimumab. This chain joins TRBV6-5 and TRBJ2-1, with no clear D. This specimen was peripheral blood, taken from a patient treated with radiotherapy plus ipilimumab. The CDR3 here is CASSYSGIRDEQFF. Written as DNA, the CDR3 is TGTGCCAGCAGTTACTCGGGGATTCGCGATGAGCAGTTCTTC.